This T cell receptor beta chain originates from a study of OX40 agonist ivuxolimab in advanced cancers. Study-level background: Ivuxolimab is an agonistic anti-OX40 (CD134) antibody, and patients were treated with it. Ivuxolimab was delivered to patients intravenously every 2 weeks at doses spanning 0.01 to 10 mg/kg.

The CDR3 length is 14 residues. The germline V gene encodes CDR1 SGHTA and CDR2 FQGNSA. V shed 5 bases, J shed 5 bases, and the junction held 4 bases outside the gene matches. Assay used: immunoSEQ multiplex PCR; TCRdb lists only in-frame clones, some missing. This sample has more than 55,000 clones, with approximately 86% found just once. As concerns this clone: Its target is unknown.

Whole-study results and caveats: Certain nonresponders likewise exhibited a low normalized T-cell clonal expansion. Averaging showed that CD8+ T cells had more expanded clones than CD4+ did.

This chain uses TRBV7-2 with TRBJ2-2, with TRBD1 identical over 8 bases. The source of this sequence is an adult with an advanced solid tumor such as melanoma, head and neck, liver or kidney cancer. Sequences were derived from CD4+ or CD8+ T cells sorted from blood, sampled in a trial of the OX40 agonist ivuxolimab. In nucleotides, the CDR3 is TGTGCCAGCAGCGAATACAGGGGGACCGGGGAGCTGTTTTTT. Translated, it gives CASSEYRGTGELFF. Complete variable domain (other parts from reference TRBV7-2 and TRBJ2-2): GAGVSQSPSNKVTEKGKDVELRCDPISGHTALYWYRQSLGQGLEFLIYFQGNSAPDKSGLPSDRFSAERTGGSVSTLTIQRTQQEDSAVYLCASSEYRGTGELFFGEGSRLTVL.